The present T cell receptor beta chain was sequenced within a study of beta chain features in type 1 diabetes. The investigators reverse transcribed all of the isolated RNA, so they sequenced expressed TCRB transcripts. Libraries were prepared by immunoSEQ multiplex PCR; TCRdb keeps only in-frame clonotypes and omits some of them. The sample consists of around 500,000 clones, around 10% of them appearing once. This clone was seen more than once but under ten times. This CDR3 contains 15 residues. V trimming: 3 bases; J trimming: 3 bases; junction bases outside the gene matches: 7. Looked up from germline, CDR1 is SGHNT and CDR2 is YYREEE (reference sequence).

This receptor was identified in a woman between 18 and 29 years old in good health. The sample was naive CD4+ T cells from blood. This rearrangement joins TRBV5-4 to TRBJ2-3; 7 bases are a match to TRBD1. The CDR3 bases are TGTGCCAGCAGCTGGAATCCAGGGGGTACAGATACGCAGTATTTT. Protein product: CASSWNPGGTDTQYF.